The T cell receptor (beta chain) described here comes from a study of T cells in Graves' hyperthyroidism and ophthalmopathy. Study outcomes and limitations: Blood also held most thyroid clonotypes expanded beyond 0.001.

This CDR3 comprises 17 residues. Trimming pared 4 bases from V and 4 bases from J, leaving 23 bases between. The germline V gene has CDR1 SGHDT and CDR2 YYEEEE. TCR beta CDR3 region amplification was performed from RNA transcripts. First-round RT-PCR with HTBI primers amplified the TCR CDR3 region. TCRdb redid the calling of the multiplex PCR reads with MiXCR, one entry per CDR3 protein. Of roughly 420,000 distinct CDR3 sequences listed, approximately 15% were seen once; the top ten hold approximately 8%. The PBMCs were taken from approximately 9.7 ml of fresh peripheral blood. This clonotype was recorded at least ten times. The antigen remains undetermined.

The sequence was collected from a woman under 30 with Graves' hyperthyroidism. The chain links TRBV5-6 to TRBJ1-1, with a weak D call TRBD1 (5 bases). Sequenced sample: blood. CDR3 in DNA: TGTGCCAGCAGCCTCGGGACGGGGGTAACTTGGGGCACTGAAGCTTTCTTT. Amino acids: CASSLGTGVTWGTEAFF. Full variable domain (remainder filled in from reference TRBV5-6 and TRBJ1-1): DAGVTQSPTHLIKTRGQQVTLRCSPKSGHDTVSWYQQALGQGPQFIFQYYEEEERQRGNFPDRFSGHQFPNYSSELNVNALLLGDSALYLCASSLGTGVTWGTEAFFGQGTRLTVV.